Sequencing of this T cell receptor beta chain was carried out in a study of technical replicates of blood from a few donors. Sequencing used immunoSEQ multiplex PCR; TCRdb keeps in-frame clones, though not all of them. The sample yields approximately 53,000 clones, 95% to 96% seen once. The CDR3 consists of 13 residues. Trimming took off 4 bases at V and 0 bases at J, with 8 bases between the two ends. The V gene's germline CDR1 is SGHRS and CDR2 YFSETQ. The specimen sequenced was T cells isolated from PBMCs. The chain is built from TRBV5-1 and TRBJ2-7; D is ambiguous. The source of this sequence is a human donor in good health. CDR3 sequence: CASSGVLSYEQYF. The DNA for the CDR3 is TGCGCCAGCAGCGGAGTCCTCTCCTACGAGCAGTACTTC.